These 18 T cell receptor beta chains share one sample of origin, sequenced in a study of cytomegalovirus exposure and HLA in healthy donors. Use of 60 Vbeta and 13 Jbeta primers characterized the PCR. TCRdb keeps only in-frame clones here, not all; method: immunoSEQ multiplex PCR. The table includes approximately 140,000 clones, roughly 80% detected once. The specimen was PBMCs. Source of these receptors: a woman aged 45-60 years in good health and CMV-seropositive.

This chain uses TRBV9 with TRBJ1-6; a possible D gene is TRBD1 (5 bases). Trimming left V 6 bases short and J 7 bases short, with 11 bases between. This CDR3 region has 13 residues. Germline V gene sequence: CDR1 SGDLS, CDR2 YYNGEE. In nucleotides, the CDR3 is TGTGCCAGCACGCAGGGCGTGAATTCACCCCTCCACTTT. Protein: CASTQGVNSPLHF.

Turning to this clone: Mismatch with germline at one junction end may stem from a read error. The chain links TRBV7-7 to TRBJ1-1; D remains unclear. The CDR3 covers 14 residues. Germline CDR1 and CDR2: SSHAT and FNYEAQ (reference sequence). The CDR3 DNA reads as TGTGCTAGCAGCAAAGATGGGCGAAACACTGAAGCTTTCTTT. Translated: CASSKDGRNTEAFF.

V and J are TRBV28 and TRBJ1-2; D is possibly TRBD1 (6 bases). This CDR3 contains 12 residues. Trimming took 11 bases from V and 2 from J, leaving 12 bases between them. CDR1 is MDHEN, CDR2 SYDVKM, per germline. CDR3 in DNA: TGTGCCTGCAAACAGGGAAACTATGGCTACACCTTC. This sequence encodes CACKQGNYGYTF.

This chain links TRBV30 with TRBJ1-2, with no clear D. Germline lookup yields CDR1 GTSNPN and CDR2 SVGIG (reference sequence). V lost 1 base and J lost 7, with 10 bases in between. CDR3 length equals 12 residues. This CDR3 is CAWSGGQRGYTF. The DNA for the CDR3 is TGTGCCTGGAGTGGCGGTCAGCGTGGCTACACCTTC.

This clone was detected a few times. This chain connects TRBV5-6 to TRBJ2-5, with D unresolved. V lost 0 bases and J 4 bases, leaving 7 bases between the germline ends. The CDR3 has 13 residues. Germline-derived CDR1 and CDR2 are SGHDT and YYEEEE. The CDR3 nucleotides are TGTGCCAGCAGCTTGGGGCCAGGAGAGACCCAGTACTTC. Protein product: CASSLGPGETQYF.

The genes are TRBV5-1 and TRBJ1-2, with a weak D call TRBD1 (6 bases). Trimming left V 3 bases short and J 6 bases short, with 12 bases between. Germline values: CDR1 SGHRS, CDR2 YFSETQ. This CDR3 has 13 amino acids. This CDR3 reads CASSYIQGDGYTF. In DNA form, the CDR3 reads TGCGCCAGCAGCTACATACAGGGCGATGGCTACACCTTC.

The chain employs TRBV7-3 and TRBJ2-1; 11 bases line up with TRBD2. V gave up 5 bases and J gave up 2 bases; unmatched junction bases: 2. The CDR3 contains 15 residues. Germline V gene lookup returns CDR1 SGHTA and CDR2 FQGTGA. This chain's CDR3 is CASSRGLAAYNEQFF. DNA of the CDR3: TGTGCCAGCAGCCGGGGACTAGCGGCCTACAATGAGCAGTTCTTC.

This rearrangement joins TRBV7-3 to TRBJ2-1, with D maybe TRBD1 (6 bases). Germline CDR1 SGHTA, CDR2 FQGTGA. The CDR3 consists of 14 residues. Trimming took 0 bases from V and 13 from J, leaving 16 bases between them. The CDR3 reads CASSLTLAGAIQFF. DNA of the CDR3: TGTGCCAGCAGCTTAACACTGGCAGGGGCGATTCAGTTCTTC.

The table lists this clone with a count of one. V usage is TRBV7-9 and J usage is TRBJ2-1, with 10 bases identical to TRBD1. Germline lookup yields CDR1 SEHNR and CDR2 FQNEAQ (reference sequence). The length of the CDR3 is 15 residues. Unmatched junction bases numbered 6, after V lost 6 bases and J lost 4 bases. The CDR3 region is CASSFGQGGYNEQFF. CDR3 nucleotide sequence: TGTGCCAGCAGTTTCGGACAGGGGGGTTACAATGAGCAGTTCTTC.

This clone was recorded a few times. This chain uses TRBV7-2 with TRBJ1-1; D call uncertain. Germline V CDR1 and CDR2: SGHTA, FQGNSA. V was cut by 2 bases and J by 1 base, with 5 bases left in between. The CDR3 has 13 residues. The CDR3 spells CASSLTENTEAFF. The CDR3 nucleotides read TGTGCCAGCAGCTTAACAGAGAACACTGAAGCTTTCTTT. The whole variable domain, filled in from reference TRBV7-2 and TRBJ1-1, reads GAGVSQSPSNKVTEKGKDVELRCDPISGHTALYWYRQSLGQGLEFLIYFQGNSAPDKSGLPSDRFSAERTGGSVSTLTIQRTQQEDSAVYLCASSLTENTEAFFGQGTRLTVV.

V usage is TRBV6-1 and J usage is TRBJ1-5, with D perhaps TRBD1 (5 bases). The CDR3 runs 14 residues. Trimming took 6 bases from V and 6 from J, leaving 15 bases between them. Germline CDR1 and CDR2: MNHNS and SASEGT. CDR3 sequence: CASRLGGEGQPQHF. The CDR3 DNA reads as TGTGCCAGCAGATTGGGGGGGGAGGGTCAGCCCCAGCATTTT.

The CDR3, as DNA: TGTGCCTGGAGTGGCGGGATGAACACTGAAGCTTTCTTT. The encoded protein is CAWSGGMNTEAFF. The chain uses TRBV30 and TRBJ1-1; unclear D gene. There are 13 residues in the CDR3. Looked up from germline, CDR1 is GTSNPN and CDR2 is SVGIG (reference sequence). V was trimmed by 1 base and J by 0 bases, leaving 6 bases between them.

The chain has TRBV7-2 and TRBJ2-7; the D gene is possibly TRBD2 (7 bases). This CDR3 region has 15 residues. Germline-derived CDR1 and CDR2 are SGHTA and FQGNSA. V was cut by 4 bases and J by 6 bases, with 19 bases left in between. Here the CDR3 DNA reads TGTGCCAGCAGCTCGCGTGGGGGGGCCTCAATCGAGCAGTACTTC. Encoded protein: CASSSRGGASIEQYF.

This sequence joins TRBV6-1 and TRBJ1-5, with 7 bases fitting TRBD1. Germline V lookup: CDR1 MNHNS, CDR2 SASEGT. The CDR3 has 13 residues. The trim removed 6 bases at V and 3 bases at J, leaving 2 bases unmatched. The chain's CDR3 is CASSDRVNQPQHF. The CDR3, as DNA: TGTGCCAGCAGCGACAGGGTCAATCAGCCCCAGCATTTT.

This rearrangement joins TRBV10-3 to TRBJ1-5, with 7 bases that match TRBD1. After removal of 6 bases from V and 9 bases from J, the junction contained 11 bases not matched to a gene. Germline V gene lookup returns CDR1 ENHRY and CDR2 SYGVKD. The CDR3 contains 14 residues. The DNA for the CDR3 is TGTGCCATCAGCTACGCTCAGGGGGAAGGGCCCCAGCATTTT. Encoded protein: CAISYAQGEGPQHF.

The chain joins TRBV6-6 to TRBJ1-4; 7 nucleotides line up with TRBD1. This CDR3 is 13 amino acids long. CDR1 is MNHNY, CDR2 SVGAGI, per germline (reference sequence). Trimming cost V 7 bases and J 14 bases; bases outside gene matches: 13. The DNA for the CDR3 is TGTGCCAGCATGCCAGGGGGTCCACCGGCGCTGTTTTTT. Encoded protein: CASMPGGPPALFF.

V gene TRBV6-5 combines with J gene TRBJ1-1, with D unresolved. V was trimmed by 2 bases and J by 3 bases, leaving 16 bases between them. The length of the CDR3 is 16 residues. Per germline, CDR1 MNHEY and CDR2 SVGAGI. In DNA form, the CDR3 reads TGTGCCAGCAGTTACGGGCGTCAATTACCGCACACTGAAGCTTTCTTT. The encoded protein is CASSYGRQLPHTEAFF.

This chain joins TRBV29-1 and TRBJ2-5; 7 bases align to TRBD2. Germline V lookup: CDR1 SQVTM, CDR2 ANQGSEA. Losses at the gene ends were 6 bases for V and 0 bases for J; bases not matched to a gene: 4. The CDR3 has 13 residues. The CDR3 reads CSVVSGNQETQYF. The CDR3, as DNA: TGCAGCGTCGTAAGCGGGAACCAAGAGACCCAGTACTTC.